Below are 21 T cell receptor beta chains sequenced from a single sample in a study of T cells in localized non-small cell lung cancer (dated by TCRdb to 2018 to 2021). The library was made by the immunoSEQ multiplex PCR assay. In its TCRdb copy, this immuneACCESS table keeps in-frame sequences only and misses some clones. Where compared with another copy, unresolved V genes explain less than half of these, and the others have no known cause. Recorded for this sample are tens of thousands of clones; 88% of them occurred a single time. The top ten clonotypes cover around 20% of the sample. Here the sequenced sample was peripheral blood, taken before any cancer treatment. The source of these receptors is a woman aged 35 to 75 with stage I squamous cell lung carcinoma.

V and J are TRBV19 and TRBJ2-7; D possibly uses TRBD1 or TRBD2 (6 bases each). In germline, CDR1 is LNHDA, CDR2 SQIVND (reference sequence). The CDR3 is 15 residues long. V was clipped by 1 base and J by 1 base, with 11 bases between them. CDR3 nucleotides: TGTGCCAGTAGTATAGCGGGGGCAGGTTCCTACGAGCAGTACTTC. Amino acid sequence: CASSIAGAGSYEQYF.

This clone was observed a handful of times. The gene calls are TRBV14 and TRBJ1-2; TRBD1 might be the D (6 bases). The CDR3 consists of 14 residues. Germline V lookup: CDR1 SGHDN, CDR2 FVKESK. V lost 4 bases to trimming and J lost 1 base, with 10 bases between them. The CDR3 sequence: CASSPHRDNYGYTF. CDR3 DNA sequence: TGTGCCAGCAGCCCGCACAGGGATAACTATGGCTACACCTTC.

This sequence joins TRBV7-9 and TRBJ1-2; D remains ambiguous. The CDR3 totals 11 residues. The germline V gene encodes CDR1 SEHNR and CDR2 FQNEAQ (reference sequence). The V end lost 6 bases, the J end lost 4 bases, and 6 bases lay between the germline ends. CDR3 in amino acids: CASRPLYGYTF. CDR3 DNA: TGTGCCAGCAGGCCTCTCTATGGCTACACCTTC.

The rearrangement uses TRBV11-2 and TRBJ2-7; TRBD2 aligns across 9 bases. Germline V gene data show CDR1 as SGHAT and CDR2 as FQNNGV. The CDR3 runs 16 residues. Losses at the gene ends were 2 bases for V and 4 bases for J; bases not matched to a gene: 9. The chain's CDR3 is CASSLFSASGEYEQYF. For the CDR3, the DNA is TGTGCCAGCAGCTTATTTTCGGCTAGCGGGGAATACGAGCAGTACTTC.

CDR3 loop: CAWSAPWTEGSPLHF. The CDR3 nucleotides read TGTGCCTGGAGTGCCCCGTGGACGGAGGGTTCACCCCTCCACTTT. The chain carries TRBV30 and TRBJ1-6, with D uncertain. The V end was cut by 1 base, the J end by 9 bases, with 16 bases between. Germline V CDR1 and CDR2: GTSNPN, SVGIG (reference sequence). CDR3 size: 15 residues.

The chain is built from TRBV5-5 and TRBJ1-2; D might be TRBD1 (6 bases). The CDR3 loop spans 12 amino acids. Germline CDR1 is SGHKS and CDR2 is YYEKEE (reference sequence). Trimming took 4 bases from V and 7 from J, leaving 11 bases between them. CDR3 loop: CASSLTGSGYTF. In DNA, the CDR3 is TGTGCCAGCAGCCTCACAGGGTCTGGCTACACCTTC.

This chain's CDR3 is CASSLAGTGHEQYF. CDR3 nucleotide sequence: TGTGCCAGCAGCTTGGCGGGCACGGGCCACGAGCAGTACTTC. V usage is TRBV5-4 and J usage is TRBJ2-7; no clear D. The CDR3 contains 14 residues. CDR1 is SGHNT, CDR2 YYREEE, per germline (reference sequence). The V gene lost 0 bases and the J gene lost 5 bases, with 12 bases spanning the gap.

This chain links TRBV5-8 with TRBJ1-4; D possibly corresponds to TRBD1 (5 bases). Germline CDR1 and CDR2: SGHTS and YDEGEE. V was cut by 4 bases and J by 0 bases, with 13 bases left in between. CDR3 size: 16 residues. The DNA of the CDR3 is TGTGCCAGCAGCCCAGGGACGTATGCAACTAATGAAAAACTGTTTTTT. Amino acid sequence: CASSPGTYATNEKLFF.

The rearrangement links TRBV11-2 to TRBJ2-6, with D hard to call. Germline assignment: CDR1 SGHAT and CDR2 FQNNGV. The CDR3 is made up of 16 amino acids. Trimming took off 5 bases at V and 0 bases at J, with 11 bases between the two ends. CDR3 in DNA: TGTGCCAGCAGCACCCGGACGGGCTCTGGGGCCAACGTCCTGACTTTC. Translated: CASSTRTGSGANVLTF.

The chain is built from TRBV6-5 and TRBJ2-7, with 7 bases matching TRBD2. The CDR3 length is 11 residues. Looked up from germline, CDR1 is MNHEY and CDR2 is SVGAGI. With 7 bases clipped from V and 7 bases from J, the junction kept 4 bases outside the gene matches. CDR3 nucleotide sequence: TGTGCCAGCACCTCCGGGAGGGAGCAGTACTTC. Protein sequence: CASTSGREQYF.

This chain connects TRBV5-1 to TRBJ2-7; weak D call: TRBD1 (6 bases). Germline CDR1 reads SGHRS; CDR2 reads YFSETQ. The CDR3 sequence is 13 residues long. V shed 7 bases and J shed 5 bases, with 16 bases lying between them. This CDR3 reads CASLRQVANEQYF. The CDR3 nucleotides read TGCGCCAGCCTAAGACAGGTCGCCAACGAGCAGTACTTC.

The chain employs TRBV7-9 and TRBJ1-4; D uncertain. The ends were cut back, 5 bases at V and 0 bases at J, with 7 bases in the middle. The germline V gene has CDR1 SEHNR and CDR2 FQNEAQ (reference sequence). CDR3 length: 14 amino acids. The CDR3 loop reads CASSLRATNEKLFF. The CDR3, as DNA: TGTGCCAGCAGCCTGAGGGCAACTAATGAAAAACTGTTTTTT.

The chain couples TRBV29-1 to TRBJ2-7; D gene unclear. The V end lost 4 bases, the J end lost 3 bases, and 13 bases lay between the germline ends. Germline V CDR1 and CDR2: SQVTM, ANQGSEA. There are 13 residues in the CDR3. As DNA, the CDR3 is TGCAGCGTTGCAACGACCTGGGGCTACGAGCAGTACTTC. Protein product: CSVATTWGYEQYF.

This rearrangement joins TRBV18 to TRBJ1-2; no reliable D call. The CDR3 spans 15 residues. V was cut by 5 bases and J by 0 bases, with 13 bases left in between. CDR1 is KGHSH and CDR2 is LQKENI in the germline V gene. CDR3 DNA sequence: TGTGCCAGCTCATTCGGACCGAAATCTAACTATGGCTACACCTTC. Encoded protein: CASSFGPKSNYGYTF.

This chain joins TRBV5-5 and TRBJ1-1; D remains ambiguous. This CDR3 contains 12 residues. Looked up from germline, CDR1 is SGHKS and CDR2 is YYEKEE (reference sequence). With 4 bases removed from V and 1 base from J, the gap between germline ends came to 5 bases. CDR3 amino acids: CASSLRNTEAFF. In nucleotides, the CDR3 is TGTGCCAGCAGCCTGAGGAACACTGAAGCTTTCTTT.

The chain employs TRBV30 and TRBJ1-1; the match to TRBD1 covers 8 bases. The junction had 8 bases not matched to a gene; V was cut back by 4 bases and J by 10 bases. CDR1 is GTSNPN, CDR2 SVGIG, per germline (reference sequence). The CDR3 extends over 12 amino acids. CDR3 DNA: TGTGCCTGGATTGCAACAGGGGGATTAGCTTTCTTT. Translated: CAWIATGGLAFF.

The J gene is TRBJ1-1, the V gene TRBV6-1; D gene uncertain. The CDR3 has 13 amino acids. Trimming took off 10 bases at V and 1 base at J, with 13 bases between the two ends. CDR1 is MNHNS, CDR2 SASEGT, per germline. The CDR3: CATQPAENTEAFF. CDR3 bases: TGTGCCACACAACCGGCTGAGAACACTGAAGCTTTCTTT.

J is TRBJ1-1 and V is TRBV10-3, with D perhaps matching TRBD1 (6 bases). Between the trimmed V and J ends, which lost 2 bases and 1 base, there was a span of 11 bases. Germline assignment: CDR1 ENHRY and CDR2 SYGVKD. This CDR3 spans 15 amino acids. The CDR3: CAISEPGQWNTEAFF. The CDR3 DNA is TGTGCCATCAGTGAGCCGGGACAATGGAACACTGAAGCTTTCTTT.

Only one count was recorded for this clone. This rearrangement joins TRBV7-2 to TRBJ2-1; TRBD1 or TRBD2 may be the D gene (6 bases each). This CDR3 contains 13 residues. The germline V and J ends were trimmed by 5 bases and 7 bases, with 12 bases remaining between them. CDR1 SGHTA and CDR2 FQGNSA come from the germline V gene. The CDR3 DNA is TGTGCCAGCAGCGGACGGAGGGGGAATGAGCAGTTCTTC. Translated, it gives CASSGRRGNEQFF.

With respect to this clone: This sample includes further DNA sequences coding for the same CDR3. This chain uses TRBV30 with TRBJ1-4; the D gene is possibly TRBD1 (5 bases). The germline V gene has CDR1 GTSNPN and CDR2 SVGIG (reference sequence). This CDR3 contains 15 residues. V shed 2 bases and J shed 8 bases, with 18 bases lying between them. As DNA, the CDR3 is TGTGCCTGGAGTCCTCCCGGGACGGGGCGAGAAAAACTGTTTTTT. Translating it yields CAWSPPGTGREKLFF.

This chain joins TRBV7-6 and TRBJ2-7; 9 bases match TRBD1. V lost 5 bases to trimming and J lost 6 bases; unmatched junction nucleotides: 8. The CDR3 is made up of 14 amino acids. Germline V gives CDR1 SGHVS, CDR2 FNYEAQ. The CDR3 region has the DNA TGTGCCAGCAGCCACTCGGACAGGGGACGCGAGCAGTACTTC. Protein: CASSHSDRGREQYF. The whole variable domain, remainder taken from reference TRBV7-6 and TRBJ2-7, is GAGVSQSPRYKVTKRGQDVALRCDPISGHVSLYWYRQALGQGPEFLTYFNYEAQQDKSGLPNDRFSAERPEGSISTLTIQRTEQRDSAMYRCASSHSDRGREQYFGPGTRLTVT.